This T cell receptor (beta chain) originates from a study of blood T cell repertoires in COVID-19. Study-wide context: Acute and convalescent COVID-19 specimens originated in the United States, Italy and Spain. PBMCs, B-cell-depleted T cells, or T cells provided the cDNA or gDNA that made up the material.

This clone has just a few counts. This CDR3 has 16 residues. V was clipped by 7 bases and J by 8 bases; unmatched bases: 18. Germline lookup yields CDR1 SGHRS and CDR2 YFSETQ. As originally analysed: Amplification from reference gene primers served as the basis for estimated nucleated cell counts. Data came from immunoSEQ multiplex PCR; TCRdb stores just in-frame clones and leaves some out. The DNA gave D and trimming, while V, J and clone size come from that table. The profile shows under 450,000 clones, roughly 86% of them singletons. J is TRBJ1-2 and V is TRBV5-1; 9 nucleotides match TRBD1. This TCR was recovered from a human donor with acute or convalescent COVID-19. The donor label of this sample is uncertain. The sample was peripheral blood. The CDR3 region has the DNA TGCGCCAGCGGATTGGAGGGACAGGGATTTTTTGGGGGCTACACCTTC. It translates to CASGLEGQGFFGGYTF.